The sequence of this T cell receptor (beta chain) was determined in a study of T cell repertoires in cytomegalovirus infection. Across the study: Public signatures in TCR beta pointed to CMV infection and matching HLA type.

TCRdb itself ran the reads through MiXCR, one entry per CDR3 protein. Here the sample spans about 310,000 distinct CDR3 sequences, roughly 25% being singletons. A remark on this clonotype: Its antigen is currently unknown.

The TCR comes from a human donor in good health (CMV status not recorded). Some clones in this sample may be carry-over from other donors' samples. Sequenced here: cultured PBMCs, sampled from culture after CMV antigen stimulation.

The DNA for the CDR3 is TGTGCCAGCAGGAGATCGGGACCTACCTACGAGCAGTACTTC. This gives the protein CASRRSGPTYEQYF. J is TRBJ2-7 and V is TRBV12-3 or TRBV12-4; D possibly matches TRBD1 or TRBD2 (5 bases each). This CDR3 has 14 amino acids. V lost 6 bases, J lost 2 bases, and 14 bases lay in between.